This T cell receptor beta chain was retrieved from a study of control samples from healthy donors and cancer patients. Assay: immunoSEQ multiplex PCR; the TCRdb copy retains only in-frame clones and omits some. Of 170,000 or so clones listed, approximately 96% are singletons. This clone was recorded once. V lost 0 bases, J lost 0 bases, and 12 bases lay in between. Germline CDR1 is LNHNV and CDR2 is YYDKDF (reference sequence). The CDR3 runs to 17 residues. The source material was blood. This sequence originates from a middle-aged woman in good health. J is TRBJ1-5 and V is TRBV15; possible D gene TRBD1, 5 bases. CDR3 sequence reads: CATSRDYRIYSNQPQHF. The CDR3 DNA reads TGTGCCACCAGCAGAGATTACAGGATATATAGCAATCAGCCCCAGCATTTT.